Below, 26 T cell receptor beta chains from the same sample are listed, as sequenced in a study of blood T cell repertoires in COVID-19. The method was immunoSEQ multiplex PCR; TCRdb's version includes in-frame clones alone and lacks a portion of them. Of approximately 100,000 clones listed, 70% to 90% are singletons. The sample comprised peripheral blood. All receptors derive from a woman younger than 45 with acute or convalescent COVID-19.

V usage is TRBV19 and J usage is TRBJ1-4; no clear D. The germline V gene has CDR1 LNHDA and CDR2 SQIVND (reference sequence). V lost 3 bases, J lost 7 bases, and 12 bases lay in between. CDR3 length equals 14 residues. CDR3 DNA: TGTGCCAGTAGTATGAAGCACTACTTTGAAAAACTGTTTTTT. Its protein product is CASSMKHYFEKLFF.

The V call is TRBV5-1, the J call TRBJ1-1, with TRBD1 identical over 7 bases. Germline CDR1 SGHRS, CDR2 YFSETQ. J was trimmed by 4 bases and V by 3 bases; bases with no gene match: 6. There are 14 residues in the CDR3. This CDR3 is CASSSQQGSTEAFF. The CDR3 DNA reads as TGCGCCAGCAGCTCGCAACAGGGGAGCACTGAAGCTTTCTTT.

This chain links TRBV10-2 with TRBJ2-1, with D possibly matching TRBD1 (6 bases). Germline V gives CDR1 WSHSY, CDR2 SAAADI. V was pared by 5 bases and J by 0 bases, with 14 bases between. The CDR3 length is 16 residues. The chain's CDR3 is CASSHQGKGSYNEQFF. The CDR3 bases are TGCGCCAGCAGTCACCAGGGGAAGGGCTCCTACAATGAGCAGTTCTTC.

The chain recombines TRBV5-1 with TRBJ2-1, with D maybe TRBD2 (7 bases). V was pared by 4 bases and J by 0 bases, with 20 bases between. The CDR3 loop spans 18 amino acids. Per the germline V gene, CDR1 is SGHRS and CDR2 is YFSETQ. CDR3 in DNA: TGCGCCAGCAGCCGGTATTCTCCGGGGGGCCGCTCCTACAATGAGCAGTTCTTC. Its translation: CASSRYSPGGRSYNEQFF.

The chain is built from TRBV5-1 and TRBJ2-4; TRBD1 might be the D (6 bases). With 0 bases removed from V and 9 bases from J, the gap between germline ends came to 13 bases. The CDR3 has 14 residues. The germline V gene has CDR1 SGHRS and CDR2 YFSETQ. Here the CDR3 DNA reads TGCGCCAGCAGCTTGGATGGGGGCGAGGGCATTCAGTACTTC. It yields the protein CASSLDGGEGIQYF.

The genes are TRBV20-1 and TRBJ1-5; 7 bases are shared with TRBD1. CDR3 length equals 13 residues. V gave up 4 bases and J gave up 7 bases; unmatched junction bases: 7. CDR1 DFQATT and CDR2 SNEGSKA come from the germline V gene (reference sequence). Here the CDR3 DNA reads TGCAGTGCTACTGAGGACAGGACCCAGCCCCAGCATTTT. It encodes CSATEDRTQPQHF.

The chain carries TRBV5-1 and TRBJ2-7; TRBD1 matches at 9 bases. CDR1 is SGHRS, CDR2 YFSETQ, per germline. The CDR3 totals 15 residues. V trimming: 5 bases; J trimming: 2 bases; junction bases outside the gene matches: 8. CDR3 loop: CASSGGQGTTYEQYF. CDR3 in DNA: TGCGCCAGCAGTGGGGGACAGGGTACAACCTACGAGCAGTACTTC.

This sequence joins TRBV27 and TRBJ2-3; 12 bases match TRBD2. V dropped 0 bases and J dropped 8; count of bases not matched to a gene: 12. This CDR3 region has 18 residues. Per germline, CDR1 MNHEY and CDR2 SMNVEV (reference sequence). The CDR3 sequence: CASSLSPVSTSGGSTQYF. DNA of the CDR3: TGTGCCAGCAGTTTATCCCCCGTGTCGACTAGCGGGGGTAGTACGCAGTATTTT.

This clone was detected a few times. DNA of the CDR3: TGTGCCAGCAGTTACTCCTCTAATGAAAAACTGTTTTTT. It encodes CASSYSSNEKLFF. The chain links TRBV6-5 to TRBJ1-4; no definite D call. This CDR3 has 13 residues. The V gene lost 0 bases and the J gene lost 3 bases, with 2 bases spanning the gap. Germline CDR1 reads MNHEY; CDR2 reads SVGAGI.

There are a few counts of this clone. The chain carries TRBV6-6 and TRBJ1-5; 7 bases are shared with TRBD1. V lost 0 bases and J lost 6; bases outside the gene matches: 8. In germline, CDR1 is MNHNY, CDR2 SVGAGI (reference sequence). The length of the CDR3 is 16 residues. The CDR3 sequence: CASSYSYSSGGQPQHF. The CDR3 region has the DNA TGTGCCAGCAGTTACTCTTACTCCTCAGGGGGTCAGCCCCAGCATTTT.

J is TRBJ1-4 and V is TRBV7-8; D gene uncertain. The CDR3 extends over 12 amino acids. The V end lost 4 bases, the J end lost 10 bases, and 10 bases lay between the germline ends. The germline gives CDR1 SGHVS, CDR2 FQNEAQ. The CDR3 protein is CASSSSIRKLFF. For the CDR3, the DNA is TGTGCCAGCAGCTCGTCGATTAGAAAACTGTTTTTT.

The CDR3 is CASSLRRSTGELFF. CDR3 in DNA: TGTGCCAGCAGCCTCAGGAGGAGCACCGGGGAGCTGTTTTTT. This chain connects TRBV7-9 to TRBJ2-2; D is perhaps TRBD2 (5 bases). V lost 5 bases, J lost 4 bases, and 11 bases lay in between. The CDR3 spans 14 residues. Germline lookup yields CDR1 SEHNR and CDR2 FQNEAQ (reference sequence).

This sequence joins TRBV10-1 and TRBJ2-7; tentative D call: TRBD2 (5 bases). CDR1 is WNHNN, CDR2 SYGVQD, per germline (reference sequence). The V end was cut by 11 bases, the J end by 3 bases, with 11 bases between. CDR3 length: 11 residues. The CDR3 region is CAGEGNYEQYF. The CDR3 DNA follows: TGCGCCGGCGAGGGCAACTACGAGCAGTACTTC.

This clone showed up just a few times. CDR3: CASSFGAGGNQPQHF. CDR3 nucleotides: TGTGCCAGCAGCTTCGGGGCAGGGGGCAATCAGCCCCAGCATTTT. The chain carries TRBV5-6 and TRBJ1-5; tentative D call: TRBD1 (6 bases). Trimming took off 2 bases at V and 2 bases at J, with 11 bases between the two ends. This CDR3 spans 15 amino acids. The V gene's germline CDR1 is SGHDT and CDR2 YYEEEE.

This chain uses TRBV5-5 with TRBJ2-7; the D gene is possibly TRBD1 (6 bases). V was trimmed by 4 bases and J by 4 bases, leaving 12 bases between them. Germline V gene lookup returns CDR1 SGHKS and CDR2 YYEKEE (reference sequence). The CDR3 is 13 amino acids. Here the CDR3 DNA reads TGTGCCAGCAGCGGTAAGGGGGTATACGAGCAGTACTTC. Translated, it gives CASSGKGVYEQYF.

This clone is a singleton in its sample. The genes are TRBV28 and TRBJ1-4; D is uncertain. V lost 3 bases and J 15 bases, leaving 14 bases between the germline ends. The CDR3 is 12 residues long. Germline V lookup: CDR1 MDHEN, CDR2 SYDVKM. CDR3 loop: CASSFLDRGLFF. Here the CDR3 DNA reads TGTGCCAGCAGTTTTTTGGACCGAGGGTTGTTTTTT.

The rearrangement uses TRBV23-1 and TRBJ2-7, with 7 bases identical to TRBD1. TRBV23-1 is classed as an ORF, of uncertain function. The CDR3 has 14 residues. V lost 4 bases, J lost 4 bases, and 7 bases stayed unmatched. CDR3 amino acids: CASSPDRDGYEQYF. The CDR3, as DNA: TGCGCCAGCAGTCCTGACAGGGACGGGTACGAGCAGTACTTC.

V and J are TRBV19 and TRBJ1-4; 9 positions agree with TRBD1. CDR1 is LNHDA and CDR2 is SQIVND in the germline V gene (reference sequence). V dropped 4 bases and J dropped 8; count of bases not matched to a gene: 8. The CDR3 totals 15 residues. The CDR3 loop reads CASSNRGQLWEKLFF. The CDR3 region has the DNA TGTGCCAGTAGTAACAGGGGGCAGTTGTGGGAAAAACTGTTTTTT. The full variable domain, completed using reference TRBV19 and TRBJ1-4, is DGGITQSPKYLFRKEGQNVTLSCEQNLNHDAMYWYRQDPGQGLRLIYYSQIVNDFQKGDIAEGYSVSREKKESFPLTVTSAQKNPTAFYLCASSNRGQLWEKLFFGSGTQLSVL.

The chain links TRBV6-5 to TRBJ2-3; possibly TRBD2 for D (7 bases). This CDR3 has 16 amino acids. The germline V gene has CDR1 MNHEY and CDR2 SVGAGI. The V and J ends lost 4 bases and 6 bases respectively, with 20 bases between them. CDR3 region: CASSSRGGGEVDTQYF. For the CDR3, the DNA is TGTGCCAGCAGTTCGCGGGGCGGGGGCGAGGTGGATACGCAGTATTTT.

The genes are TRBV7-3 and TRBJ1-2; 9 nucleotides line up with TRBD1. With V trimmed by 5 bases and J by 8 bases, 18 bases remained unmatched. Germline CDR1 is SGHTA and CDR2 is FQGTGA. This CDR3 has 17 residues. CDR3 coding DNA: TGTGCCAGCAGCCCCAGACCGGGACAGGGATTGACTGGGGGCTACACCTTC. It yields the protein CASSPRPGQGLTGGYTF.

The chain couples TRBV6-5 to TRBJ1-2, with 9 bases matching TRBD1. Trimming took 4 bases from V and 6 from J; bases not matched to a gene: 9. Germline V CDR1 and CDR2: MNHEY, SVGAGI. This CDR3 is built from 15 residues. Here the CDR3 reads CASSSPGQGKDGYTF. The CDR3 coding sequence is TGTGCCAGCAGTTCCCCGGGACAGGGAAAAGATGGCTACACCTTC.

The chain joins TRBV9 to TRBJ2-7; the D gene is possibly TRBD1 (6 bases). There are 14 residues in the CDR3. Germline V gives CDR1 SGDLS, CDR2 YYNGEE. V was shortened by 1 base and J by 0 bases, with 8 bases between the two germline ends. This CDR3 is CASSVQGHSYEQYF. The CDR3 DNA sequence: TGTGCCAGCAGCGTACAGGGGCACTCCTACGAGCAGTACTTC.

This chain joins TRBV19 and TRBJ1-1; tentative D call: TRBD1 (6 bases). The CDR3 length is 15 residues. V shed 2 bases and J shed 2 bases, with 12 bases lying between them. Germline V gives CDR1 LNHDA, CDR2 SQIVND (reference sequence). CDR3 sequence (DNA): TGTGCCAGTAGTATACAGGGCAGGGGAAACACTGAAGCTTTCTTT. Its translation: CASSIQGRGNTEAFF.

V gene TRBV14 combines with J gene TRBJ1-1; no firm D call. The germline gives CDR1 SGHDN, CDR2 FVKESK. This CDR3 is built from 12 residues. Trimming took 1 base from V and 8 from J, leaving 8 bases between them. The chain's CDR3 is CASSQGVGEAFF. CDR3 sequence (DNA): TGTGCCAGCAGCCAAGGGGTGGGCGAAGCTTTCTTT.

The V call is TRBV24-1, the J call TRBJ2-3; D is uncertain. CDR3 size: 15 residues. V was trimmed by 7 bases and J by 2 bases, leaving 15 bases between them. Germline-derived CDR1 and CDR2 are KGHDR and SFDVKD. CDR3 in DNA: TGTGCCACCAGCCCCCGCGTTGGGCTCACAGATACGCAGTATTTT. Its protein is CATSPRVGLTDTQYF.

V gene TRBV2 combines with J gene TRBJ1-2, with 10 bases matching TRBD1. V lost 8 bases and J lost 4; bases outside the gene matches: 4. CDR3 length equals 13 residues. Germline values: CDR1 SNHLY, CDR2 FYNNEI. The CDR3 DNA reads TGTGCCAGCCTTAGACAGGGGGCCTATGGCTACACCTTC. Protein sequence: CASLRQGAYGYTF.